Below, 6 T cell receptor beta chains from the same sample are listed, as sequenced in a study of human T cells and chemical hapten exposure (dated by TCRdb to the early 2020s). The time point label corresponds to: pre-sensitization, week 0. The treatment or condition label, read with the paper, signifies: therapeutic diphenylcyclopropenone sensitization with weekly scalp DPC. The library came from RACE. The instrument was a NextSeq 500. TCRdb handled the public reads itself, with Q25 trimming in fastp and clone calling in MiXCR, and kept productive beta chains. Identical CDR3 proteins give one entry, which carries the most common genes and DNA. For this sample there are roughly 100,000 distinct CDR3 sequences; approximately 10% appear just once. Clones ranked in the top ten supply approximately 3.1% of the sample. The sequences come from whole blood, collected in connection with sensitization to the hapten diphenylcyclopropenone (DPC). These receptor sequences come from a woman aged 55 to 70 with alopecia areata. Some clones in this sample may be carry-over from other donors' samples.

The DNA for the CDR3 is TGTGCCAGCAGCAAACAGGGGCCCTACGAGCAGTACTTC. Protein sequence: CASSKQGPYEQYF. The genes are TRBV27 and TRBJ2-7; 7 nucleotides match TRBD1. Trimming removed 6 bases from V and 2 bases from J; junction bases left unmatched: 4. CDR1 is MNHEY and CDR2 is SMNVEV in the germline V gene (reference sequence). The CDR3 is 13 amino acids.

J is TRBJ2-4 and V is TRBV6-2 or TRBV6-3; TRBD2 matches 12 bases. CDR3 length: 19 amino acids. Germline trimming cut 6 bases from V and 0 bases from J; bases unmatched to any gene: 12. From germline, CDR1 is MNHEY and CDR2 SVGEGT. CDR3 amino acids: CASSRLAGDPIVAKNIQYF. Written as DNA, the CDR3 is TGTGCCAGCAGCAGACTAGCGGGGGACCCGATTGTAGCCAAAAACATTCAGTACTTC.

This clonotype was recorded at least ten times. This sequence joins TRBV19 and TRBJ2-4; D gene unclear. Germline CDR1 LNHDA, CDR2 SQIVND (reference sequence). There are 15 residues in the CDR3. Trimming removed 3 bases at V and 0 bases at J, with 9 bases between. CDR3 residues: CASSMGIVAKNIQYF. In nucleotides, the CDR3 is TGTGCCAGTAGTATGGGAATCGTAGCCAAAAACATTCAGTACTTC.

This clonotype has ten or more counts. The V and J genes are TRBV30 and TRBJ1-3; D gene uncertain. Germline lookup yields CDR1 GTSNPN and CDR2 SVGIG (reference sequence). V was cut by 1 base and J by 0 bases, with 10 bases left in between. CDR3 length: 15 residues. The CDR3 region is CAWSDFRASGNTIYF. The CDR3 DNA is TGTGCCTGGAGTGACTTTCGGGCCTCTGGAAACACCATATATTTT.

V and J are TRBV9 and TRBJ1-3, with no clear D. CDR1 and CDR2 (germline): SGDLS, YYNGEE. The CDR3 has 17 amino acids. Trimming removed 3 bases from V and 0 bases from J, with 16 bases in between. CDR3 sequence reads: CASSGMNRPTSGNTIYF. CDR3 in DNA: TGTGCCAGCAGCGGAATGAATAGACCGACCTCTGGAAACACCATATATTTT.

The chain employs TRBV29-1 and TRBJ1-1; D is unclear. The ends were cut back, 5 bases at V and 3 bases at J, with 7 bases in the middle. Germline V gives CDR1 SQVTM, CDR2 ANQGSEA. This CDR3 contains 11 residues. The CDR3 DNA follows: TGCAGCGTTATTTCACACACTGAAGCTTTCTTT. Encoded protein: CSVISHTEAFF.